These 19 T cell receptor beta chains came from one sample sequenced in a study of shared clonotypes between healthy human individuals. CD8 cells regarded as naive lacked CD45RO, were positively chosen for CCR7, and omitted terminally differentiated effector memory CD45RA+ cells. Only in-frame clones appear in the TCRdb table, and some are missing; sequencing was by immunoSEQ multiplex PCR. The data contain about 2 million clones, about 94% of them seen just once; the ten biggest clones take up less than 1.5%. Input material: naive CD8+ T cells sorted from blood. All receptors come from a man aged 18 to 29 in good health.

For this clone: Other DNA variants within this sample encode the same CDR3. The V and J genes are TRBV7-2 and TRBJ2-7; tentative D call: TRBD1 (5 bases). Between the trimmed V and J ends, which lost 5 bases and 0 bases, there was a span of 8 bases. This CDR3 comprises 13 residues. Looked up from germline, CDR1 is SGHTA and CDR2 is FQGNSA. CDR3: CASSLGVSYEQYF. As DNA, the CDR3 is TGTGCCAGCAGCCTAGGGGTCTCCTACGAGCAGTACTTC.

V usage is TRBV29-1 and J usage is TRBJ2-1; D might be TRBD2 (5 bases). The CDR3 has 14 amino acids. V gave up 2 bases and J gave up 4 bases, with 12 bases separating them. The germline V gene encodes CDR1 SQVTM and CDR2 ANQGSEA. Here the CDR3 reads CSVEPRTLYNEQFF. In DNA form, the CDR3 reads TGCAGCGTTGAACCTCGGACTCTTTACAATGAGCAGTTCTTC.

V usage is TRBV28 and J usage is TRBJ1-5; maybe TRBD1 (5 bases). V lost 3 bases, J lost 2 bases, and 11 bases lay in between. This CDR3 spans 15 amino acids. Germline V CDR1 and CDR2: MDHEN, SYDVKM. Written as DNA, the CDR3 is TGTGCCAGCAGTTTTCTGAGGGGAGGCAATCAGCCCCAGCATTTT. Protein sequence: CASSFLRGGNQPQHF.

The chain is built from TRBV18 and TRBJ2-1; TRBD2 might be the D (6 bases). The germline V gene encodes CDR1 KGHSH and CDR2 LQKENI. The CDR3 runs to 16 residues. V was cut by 5 bases and J by 0 bases, with 14 bases left in between. This CDR3 reads CASSLGGAPSYNEQFF. The CDR3 DNA is TGTGCCAGCTCATTAGGAGGGGCCCCCTCCTACAATGAGCAGTTCTTC.

Note on this clone: Other DNA sequences in this specimen translate into the identical CDR3. The rearrangement links TRBV11-3 to TRBJ2-7; D remains unclear. CDR1 SGHNT and CDR2 YENEEA come from the germline V gene. The CDR3 length is 13 residues. Trimming pared 1 base from V and 2 bases from J, leaving 6 bases between. This CDR3 is CASSLGLTYEQYF. The CDR3 DNA reads TGTGCCAGCAGCTTAGGGTTGACCTACGAGCAGTACTTC. Full variable domain (missing parts from reference TRBV11-3 and TRBJ2-7): EAGVVQSPRYKIIEKKQPVAFWCNPISGHNTLYWYLQNLGQGPELLIRYENEEAVDDSQLPKDRFSAERLKGVDSTLKIQPAELGDSAVYLCASSLGLTYEQYFGPGTRLTVT.

This clone was picked up a small number of times. V and J are TRBV27 and TRBJ1-2, with 7 bases fitting TRBD1. The CDR3 is 14 residues long. The V segment lost 7 bases and the J segment 8 bases; nucleotides outside the gene matches: 13. From germline, CDR1 is MNHEY and CDR2 SMNVEV (reference sequence). The CDR3 DNA reads TGTGCCAGCACACCCCTGACAGGGAGTGCCGGCTACACCTTC. Residues: CASTPLTGSAGYTF.

V is TRBV5-1 and J is TRBJ2-7, with a possible D match to TRBD1 (6 bases). Trimming pared 3 bases from V and 5 bases from J, leaving 15 bases between. Germline CDR1 reads SGHRS; CDR2 reads YFSETQ. CDR3 length equals 14 residues. This CDR3 reads CASSWELQGDEQYF. The CDR3 DNA reads TGCGCCAGCAGCTGGGAATTACAGGGTGACGAGCAGTACTTC.

The gene calls are TRBV4-1 and TRBJ2-1; 15 bases map to TRBD2. The CDR3 runs to 19 residues. Germline trimming cut 4 bases from V and 1 base from J; bases unmatched to any gene: 8. The germline V gene has CDR1 MGHRA and CDR2 YSYEKL. The CDR3: CASSPGGLAGGRSYNEQFF. Here the CDR3 DNA reads TGCGCCAGCAGCCCTGGTGGACTAGCGGGGGGGCGATCCTACAATGAGCAGTTCTTC.

The V and J genes are TRBV7-9 and TRBJ1-4, with 10 bases fitting TRBD1. With V trimmed by 5 bases and J by 6 bases, 9 bases remained unmatched. Germline CDR1 SEHNR, CDR2 FQNEAQ (reference sequence). CDR3 length: 16 residues. The CDR3 sequence: CASSPDDRGLDEKLFF. CDR3 coding DNA: TGTGCCAGCAGCCCAGACGACAGGGGGCTTGATGAAAAACTGTTTTTT.

This clone was counted a single time. This chain joins TRBV4-1 and TRBJ2-7, with 8 positions matching TRBD2. The J segment lost 4 bases and the V segment lost 4 bases, leaving 6 bases of the junction unmatched. The CDR3 extends over 14 amino acids. Germline V gene data show CDR1 as MGHRA and CDR2 as YSYEKL. The CDR3 here is CASSPGLARYEQYF. CDR3 bases: TGCGCCAGCAGCCCTGGACTAGCTCGATACGAGCAGTACTTC.

As to this clone: This CDR3 is also generated by other DNA sequences in the sample. This sequence joins TRBV7-9 and TRBJ2-7; D gene ambiguous. V was trimmed by 1 base and J by 3 bases, leaving 7 bases between them. Germline-derived CDR1 and CDR2 are SEHNR and FQNEAQ (reference sequence). The length of the CDR3 is 13 residues. CDR3 coding DNA: TGTGCCAGCAGCTTAGGCCAGCACTACGAGCAGTACTTC. Encoded protein: CASSLGQHYEQYF.

This chain connects TRBV19 to TRBJ2-7; D perhaps matches TRBD1 (5 bases). Germline V gene sequence: CDR1 LNHDA, CDR2 SQIVND (reference sequence). V lost 3 bases and J lost 0, with 12 bases in between. The CDR3 runs to 15 residues. CDR3 region: CASSMGRSSSYEQYF. The CDR3 coding sequence is TGTGCCAGTAGTATGGGGCGCAGCTCCTCCTACGAGCAGTACTTC.

The genes are TRBV5-4 and TRBJ1-1; TRBD1 matches at 8 bases. With 4 bases clipped from V and 7 bases from J, the junction kept 3 bases outside the gene matches. CDR1 is SGHNT and CDR2 is YYREEE in the germline V gene (reference sequence). The CDR3 is 12 amino acids. The CDR3 bases are TGTGCCAGCAGCGGTGACAGGGGTGAAGCTTTCTTT. This codes for CASSGDRGEAFF.

The chain joins TRBV10-3 to TRBJ1-2; 9 nucleotides line up with TRBD1. With V trimmed by 4 bases and J by 5 bases, 5 bases remained unmatched. The CDR3 sequence is 14 residues long. Germline lookup yields CDR1 ENHRY and CDR2 SYGVKD. The CDR3 bases are TGTGCCATCAGTGTAGGGACAGGGACTTATGGCTACACCTTC. Translation: CAISVGTGTYGYTF.

The gene calls are TRBV30 and TRBJ1-4; D ambiguous. CDR3 length equals 15 residues. V lost 0 bases and J 5 bases, leaving 13 bases between the germline ends. Looked up from germline, CDR1 is GTSNPN and CDR2 is SVGIG (reference sequence). CDR3 sequence (DNA): TGTGCCTGGAGTGTACGAGTTTGGGGAAATGAAAAACTGTTTTTT. Protein product: CAWSVRVWGNEKLFF.

The genes are TRBV4-1 and TRBJ1-1, with a possible D match to TRBD1 (5 bases). The length of the CDR3 is 14 residues. Trimming shortened V by 1 base and J by 3 bases, and 9 bases separated the two germline ends. The germline CDR1 and CDR2 sequences are MGHRA and YSYEKL. The CDR3 is CASSQGGADTEAFF. Written as DNA, the CDR3 is TGCGCCAGCAGCCAAGGGGGCGCGGACACTGAAGCTTTCTTT.

CDR3 in amino acids: CAISDPILAASSYEQYF. The CDR3 DNA reads TGTGCCATCAGTGACCCTATACTAGCGGCAAGCTCCTACGAGCAGTACTTC. V usage is TRBV10-3 and J usage is TRBJ2-7, with 8 bases lining up with TRBD2. Germline V gene sequence: CDR1 ENHRY, CDR2 SYGVKD. Trimming removed 3 bases from V and 0 bases from J; junction bases left unmatched: 10. CDR3 length equals 17 residues.

This clone was counted a single time. This sequence joins TRBV7-9 and TRBJ1-1; TRBD1 agrees at 7 bases. V shed 1 base and J 6 bases; nucleotides not matched to a gene: 8. Germline loops: CDR1 SEHNR, CDR2 FQNEAQ (reference sequence). This CDR3 contains 15 residues. DNA of the CDR3: TGTGCCAGCAGCTTAGTAGGGGGCGGGAGGGCTGAAGCTTTCTTT. Its translation: CASSLVGGGRAEAFF. Variable domain in full (rest from reference TRBV7-9 and TRBJ1-1): DTGVSQNPRHKITKRGQNVTFRCDPISEHNRLYWYRQTLGQGPEFLTYFQNEAQLEKSRLLSDRFSAERPKGSFSTLEIQRTEQGDSAMYLCASSLVGGGRAEAFFGQGTRLTVV.

The chain links TRBV27 to TRBJ1-1; D gene uncertain. The CDR3 has 15 residues. In germline, CDR1 is MNHEY, CDR2 SMNVEV (reference sequence). Trimming pared 0 bases from V and 4 bases from J, leaving 12 bases between. The CDR3 DNA is TGTGCCAGCAGTTTATCCCTTGACGGGAGCACTGAAGCTTTCTTT. The encoded protein is CASSLSLDGSTEAFF.